Here is one TCR beta chain with its context. CDR3 size: 15 residues. CDR1 is MNHEY and CDR2 is SMNVEV in the germline V gene (reference sequence). The trim removed 2 bases at V and 4 bases at J, leaving 5 bases unmatched. During active infection, Seattle patients enrolled and were then monitored through disease. This sample is drawn from a study of blood T cell repertoires in COVID-19. Across the whole study: The United States, Italy and Spain provided the acute and convalescent COVID-19 samples. Sources were T cells, B-cell-depleted T cells, or PBMCs; the material itself was cDNA or gDNA.

Only in-frame clones appear in the TCRdb table, and some are missing; sequencing was by immunoSEQ multiplex PCR. The sample has fewer than 350,000 clones, approximately 90% seen once. Sequenced material: peripheral blood. The receptor comes from a woman aged 30 to 39 with COVID-19, enrolled during active disease. The chain recombines TRBV27 with TRBJ2-1; 7 positions match TRBD2. The CDR3 nucleotides are TGTGCCAGCAGTTTAGGGGGGGGTTCGTACAATGAGCAGTTCTTC. Its protein product is CASSLGGGSYNEQFF.